These T cell receptor beta chains were read from a single sample in a study of cytomegalovirus exposure and HLA in healthy donors. Some clones are missing from TCRdb's copy, which holds only in-frame ones; the method was immunoSEQ multiplex PCR. Of over 110,000 clones in the sample, approximately 86% were seen once. The material sequenced was PBMCs. The receptors originated from a man in his late teens or twenties in good health and CMV-seropositive. Both conserved end residues are part of each CDR3.

V	length	J	CDR3
TRBV30	15	TRBJ1-5	CAWSKRDRGNQPQHF
TRBV4-2	15	TRBJ1-5	CASSQEAGGNQPQHF
TRBV11-2	17	TRBJ1-2	CASSSLRQTTLNYGYTF
TRBV19	13	TRBJ2-5	CASSGLAQETQYF
TRBV5-1	18	TRBJ2-7	CASSFPGTSGRPSTQQYF
TRBV7-3	18	TRBJ2-3	CASSFVFSSGSGTDTQYF
TRBV6-1	13	TRBJ1-5	CASSESPNQPQHF
TRBV30	13	TRBJ2-5	CAWSRGTQETQYF
TRBV29-1	12	TRBJ2-5	CSVKTGEETQYF
TRBV2	17	TRBJ1-5	CASSHGQGGNGNQPQHF
TRBV6-5	15	TRBJ2-2	CASFPGTGNTGELFF
TRBV11-2	13	TRBJ2-4	CASSPQGMGIQYF
TRBV7-9	16	TRBJ2-7	CASSYYLGTSGYEQYF
TRBV6-6	16	TRBJ2-2	CASRPFVGGAAGELFF
TRBV18	16	TRBJ2-3	CASSPARGRGADTQYF
TRBV7-8	15	TRBJ2-1	CASSPSGGLYNEQFF
TRBV27	14	TRBJ2-5	CASKGLAEGETQYF
TRBV19	16	TRBJ2-7	CASSIGGGAGAYEQYF
TRBV7-6	16	TRBJ1-3	CASSLGGGPPGNTIYF
TRBV25-1	13	TRBJ2-7	CASKPSGIYEQYF
TRBV18	13	TRBJ1-5	CASSPDLNQPQHF
TRBV18	13	TRBJ1-2	CASSAGGTYGYTF
TRBV27	18	TRBJ1-6	CASSLGVTASSYNSPLHF
TRBV6-5	15	TRBJ1-2	CASSYSRQGIYGYTF
TRBV5-6	14	TRBJ1-1	CASSLGAGPTEAFF
TRBV7-9	15	TRBJ1-1	CASSPPAGVIVEAFF
TRBV2	14	TRBJ1-2	CASNPGQGYSGYTF
TRBV2	15	TRBJ1-4	CASNLPGHLNEKLFF
TRBV9	13	TRBJ1-2	CASSAGTVTGYTF
TRBV14	16	TRBJ1-5	CASSPRPFPKNQPQHF
TRBV27	11	TRBJ2-1	CASSTTAGLFF